Following are 29 T cell receptor beta chains from one sample sequenced in a study of CD8 T cells in ankylosing spondylitis. TCRdb reprocessed the 5' RACE reads via MiXCR and lists one record per CDR3 protein. Of 200,000 to 250,000 distinct CDR3 sequences in the sample, roughly 32% were seen once. Sequenced material: blood, either unsorted or a sorted T cell fraction (not recorded which). These receptors originate from a male donor with ankylosing spondylitis or in good health (not recorded which).

This clonotype was observed a handful of times. The gene calls are TRBV12-3 or TRBV12-4 and TRBJ2-7; D gene unclear. CDR3 size: 12 residues. V was shortened by 8 bases and J by 5 bases, with 13 bases between the two germline ends. In DNA form, the CDR3 reads TGTGCCAGCGAATCGACGGGCCACGAGCAGTACTTC. Translation gives CASESTGHEQYF.

The CDR3 DNA reads as TGTGCCAGCACCCTACAGGGCGTCTATGGCTACACCTTC. This codes for CASTLQGVYGYTF. This chain joins TRBV5-4 and TRBJ1-2; TRBD1 is a possible D gene (6 bases). Per the germline V gene, CDR1 is SGHNT and CDR2 is YYREEE (reference sequence). The CDR3 consists of 13 residues. Trimming cost V 6 bases and J 4 bases, with 13 bases left between them.

The rearrangement uses TRBV20-1 and TRBJ2-7; 13 positions match TRBD2. CDR1 and CDR2 (germline): DFQATT, SNEGSKA (reference sequence). The CDR3 consists of 15 residues. V shed 2 bases, J shed 7 bases, and the junction held 8 bases outside the gene matches. The CDR3 sequence: CSARTPGLAGNEQYF. The CDR3 DNA sequence: TGCAGTGCTAGAACCCCGGGACTAGCGGGGAATGAGCAGTACTTC.

V and J are TRBV20-1 and TRBJ1-2, with TRBD1 matching 9 bases. The junction had 8 bases not matched to a gene; V was cut back by 2 bases and J by 7 bases. This CDR3 has 14 amino acids. Germline-derived CDR1 and CDR2 are DFQATT and SNEGSKA (reference sequence). The CDR3: CSARKTGGFGGYTF. CDR3 nucleotides: TGCAGTGCTAGAAAGACAGGGGGATTTGGTGGCTACACCTTC.

The gene calls are TRBV7-9 and TRBJ2-7, with 7 bases identical to TRBD2. This CDR3 has 15 amino acids. Germline V CDR1 and CDR2: SEHNR, FQNEAQ (reference sequence). V was clipped by 5 bases and J by 1 base; unmatched bases: 8. The CDR3 bases are TGTGCCAGCAGCCCCGAGCGGGGCCCATCCTACGAGCAGTACTTC. Translated, it gives CASSPERGPSYEQYF.

The CDR3 DNA is TGTGCCAGCAGCCGTCGGGGGGATAGCACAGATACGCAGTATTTT. The encoded protein is CASSRRGDSTDTQYF. The J gene is TRBJ2-3, the V gene TRBV11-3; 7 positions agree with TRBD2. CDR1 SGHNT and CDR2 YENEEA come from the germline V gene. The CDR3 has 15 amino acids. The V gene end was trimmed by 5 bases and the J gene end by 0 bases; junction bases not matched to a gene: 5.

This chain uses TRBV12-3 or TRBV12-4 with TRBJ2-1; the D is unclear. Trimming shortened V by 3 bases and J by 13 bases, and 10 bases separated the two germline ends. The CDR3 contains 11 residues. CDR3 coding DNA: TGTGCCAGCAGTTTCTCAGGTATTCAGTTCTTC. This translates into CASSFSGIQFF.

This clonotype was detected only a few times. The rearrangement uses TRBV5-1 and TRBJ2-2; no clear D. V was pared by 4 bases and J by 3 bases, with 13 bases between. The CDR3 is made up of 15 amino acids. Looked up from germline, CDR1 is SGHRS and CDR2 is YFSETQ. CDR3: CASSPTSPDTGELFF. The CDR3, as DNA: TGCGCCAGCAGCCCGACAAGCCCCGACACCGGGGAGCTGTTTTTT.

CDR3 sequence: CASSLIIVGELFF. CDR3 DNA: TGTGCCAGCAGCTTAATAATCGTCGGGGAGCTGTTTTTT. This sequence joins TRBV11-2 and TRBJ2-2; D unclear. Trimming took 2 bases from V and 7 from J, leaving 8 bases between them. This CDR3 is built from 13 residues. Germline V gene data show CDR1 as SGHAT and CDR2 as FQNNGV. The full variable domain, completed using reference TRBV11-2 and TRBJ2-2, is EAGVAQSPRYKIIEKRQSVAFWCNPISGHATLYWYQQILGQGPKLLIQFQNNGVVDDSQLPKDRFSAERLKGVDSTLKIQPAKLEDSAVYLCASSLIIVGELFFGEGSRLTVL.

This clonotype turned up a few times. The rearrangement joins TRBV6-1 to TRBJ1-5; a weak D match, TRBD1 (5 bases). Germline assignment: CDR1 MNHNS and CDR2 SASEGT. The CDR3 loop spans 16 amino acids. V was cut by 6 bases and J by 0 bases, with 15 bases left in between. The CDR3 DNA reads as TGTGCCAGCAGGGCAGGGACGTTCGGTAGCAATCAGCCCCAGCATTTT. Protein product: CASRAGTFGSNQPQHF.

In its sample, this clonotype was seen a few times. V usage is TRBV20-1 and J usage is TRBJ2-7; D may be TRBD1 or TRBD2 (5 bases each). This CDR3 region has 12 residues. In germline, CDR1 is DFQATT, CDR2 SNEGSKA (reference sequence). V lost 4 bases, J lost 3 bases, and 10 bases lay in between. CDR3 sequence (DNA): TGCAGTGCTAATGGGGACGGCTACGAGCAGTACTTC. This sequence encodes CSANGDGYEQYF.

The chain couples TRBV9 to TRBJ2-5; D may be TRBD2 (6 bases). The CDR3 is 14 residues long. Trimming removed 2 bases at V and 0 bases at J, with 8 bases between. Germline V gene data show CDR1 as SGDLS and CDR2 as YYNGEE. CDR3 protein: CASSVAGNQETQYF. CDR3 sequence (DNA): TGTGCCAGCAGCGTCGCGGGGAACCAAGAGACCCAGTACTTC.

This clonotype has a handful of counts. The chain has TRBV20-1 and TRBJ2-7; no clear D gene. V gave up 3 bases and J gave up 2 bases, with 14 bases separating them. This CDR3 has 14 residues. The germline gives CDR1 DFQATT, CDR2 SNEGSKA (reference sequence). CDR3: CSARSPDGTYEQYF. In nucleotides, the CDR3 is TGCAGTGCTAGGTCTCCAGACGGAACCTACGAGCAGTACTTC.

DNA for the CDR3: TGTGCCACCAGCAGAGAAAACTCCTATGGCTACACCTTC. Its protein is CATSRENSYGYTF. The chain couples TRBV15 to TRBJ1-2, with D unclear. The CDR3 runs 13 residues. V lost 0 bases and J 4 bases, leaving 6 bases between the germline ends. CDR1 and CDR2 from the germline V gene are LNHNV and YYDKDF (reference sequence).

The V call is TRBV7-9, the J call TRBJ2-7; D is perhaps TRBD2 (7 bases). This CDR3 contains 17 residues. In germline, CDR1 is SEHNR, CDR2 FQNEAQ (reference sequence). With 0 bases removed from V and 6 bases from J, the gap between germline ends came to 21 bases. The CDR3 loop is CASSLAWDEWRGREQYF. The CDR3 DNA follows: TGTGCCAGCAGCTTAGCCTGGGATGAGTGGCGGGGGCGCGAGCAGTACTTC.

This clonotype turned up a few times. This chain connects TRBV6-5 to TRBJ1-2; D ambiguous. Trimming took off 4 bases at V and 9 bases at J, with 15 bases between the two ends. Germline values: CDR1 MNHEY, CDR2 SVGAGI. The CDR3 has 13 amino acids. The CDR3 DNA reads as TGTGCCAGCAGTTTCGGGCAAGGAAGTCGCTACACCTTC. It translates to CASSFGQGSRYTF.

The V call is TRBV20-1, the J call TRBJ1-2; D possibly corresponds to TRBD1 (5 bases). Germline lookup yields CDR1 DFQATT and CDR2 SNEGSKA (reference sequence). The ends were cut back, 5 bases at V and 0 bases at J, with 16 bases in the middle. The CDR3 spans 15 residues. Here the CDR3 reads CSAHVGGGANYGYTF. CDR3 DNA: TGCAGTGCTCACGTGGGCGGGGGAGCTAACTATGGCTACACCTTC.

This sequence joins TRBV28 and TRBJ2-6; D call uncertain. Between the trimmed V and J ends, which lost 4 bases and 0 bases, there was a span of 10 bases. The CDR3 loop spans 16 amino acids. Looked up from germline, CDR1 is MDHEN and CDR2 is SYDVKM. In DNA, the CDR3 is TGTGCCAGCAGTTCCCGTTACAGCTCTGGGGCCAACGTCCTGACTTTC. Its protein product is CASSSRYSSGANVLTF.

The chain links TRBV20-1 to TRBJ2-5; the D gene is possibly TRBD2 (6 bases). Trimming cost V 5 bases and J 4 bases, with 11 bases left between them. This CDR3 is 12 amino acids long. Germline V gene data show CDR1 as DFQATT and CDR2 as SNEGSKA (reference sequence). Here the CDR3 reads CSAGGGGETQYF. Written as DNA, the CDR3 is TGCAGTGCTGGTGGGGGAGGAGAGACCCAGTACTTC.

This clonotype has only a few counts. This sequence joins TRBV5-1 and TRBJ2-1; 8 bases line up with TRBD2. Losses at the gene ends were 4 bases for V and 1 base for J; bases not matched to a gene: 7. This CDR3 comprises 16 residues. The germline V gene encodes CDR1 SGHRS and CDR2 YFSETQ. The CDR3 is CASSETAGASYNEQFF. As DNA, the CDR3 is TGCGCCAGCAGCGAAACAGCGGGGGCTTCCTACAATGAGCAGTTCTTC.

A few counts support this clonotype. The rearrangement uses TRBV10-3 and TRBJ2-1, with D tentatively TRBD1 or TRBD2 (5 bases each). Germline V gives CDR1 ENHRY, CDR2 SYGVKD. The CDR3 covers 13 residues. Trimming took off 3 bases at V and 7 bases at J, with 10 bases between the two ends. CDR3 protein: CAISDQGRNEQFF. The CDR3 region has the DNA TGTGCCATCAGTGATCAGGGACGAAATGAGCAGTTCTTC.

This chain links TRBV12-3 or TRBV12-4 with TRBJ2-7, with no clear D. The V gene lost 5 bases and the J gene lost 8 bases, with 10 bases spanning the gap. The CDR3 runs to 11 residues. The CDR3 loop reads CASSVTVQQYF. DNA for the CDR3: TGTGCCAGCAGTGTAACAGTACAGCAGTACTTC.

In this sample, this clonotype turned up a few times. The chain carries TRBV20-1 and TRBJ2-2, with TRBD1 as a possible D gene (6 bases). Between the trimmed V and J ends, which lost 6 bases and 1 base, there was a span of 9 bases. The V gene's germline CDR1 is DFQATT and CDR2 SNEGSKA (reference sequence). This CDR3 region has 13 residues. The CDR3 DNA is TGCAGTGCCTGGACAGTGAACACCGGGGAGCTGTTTTTT. This sequence encodes CSAWTVNTGELFF.

The chain couples TRBV20-1 to TRBJ1-1; D call uncertain. This CDR3 spans 12 amino acids. Germline V lookup: CDR1 DFQATT, CDR2 SNEGSKA (reference sequence). V was pared by 2 bases and J by 1 base, with 5 bases between. The chain's CDR3 is CSARRGNTEAFF. The CDR3 DNA is TGCAGTGCTAGACGGGGGAACACTGAAGCTTTCTTT.

This chain uses TRBV6-5 with TRBJ1-3, with 7 bases identical to TRBD1. V lost 4 bases, J lost 0 bases, and 12 bases stayed unmatched. Germline loops: CDR1 MNHEY, CDR2 SVGAGI. The length of the CDR3 is 18 residues. The CDR3 nucleotides read TGTGCCAGCAGTTTGGTCAGGGAGACAGGGCGCTCTGGAAACACCATATATTTT. Translated: CASSLVRETGRSGNTIYF.

The chain has TRBV20-1 and TRBJ1-1; 7 bases fit TRBD1. V was pared by 3 bases and J by 3 bases, with 7 bases of the junction left unmatched. This CDR3 has 14 amino acids. From germline, CDR1 is DFQATT and CDR2 SNEGSKA (reference sequence). The chain's CDR3 is CSASKGARDTEAFF. In DNA, the CDR3 is TGCAGTGCTAGCAAGGGGGCACGGGACACTGAAGCTTTCTTT.

The rearrangement uses TRBV10-1 and TRBJ1-5, with TRBD1 matching over 8 bases. The CDR3 is made up of 16 amino acids. Trimming removed 6 bases from V and 0 bases from J; junction bases left unmatched: 7. Germline V gene sequence: CDR1 WNHNN, CDR2 SYGVQD (reference sequence). The CDR3 here is CASRGQALDSNQPQHF. In DNA, the CDR3 is TGCGCCAGCAGGGGACAGGCCCTTGATAGCAATCAGCCCCAGCATTTT.

This clonotype was seen only a few times. This chain connects TRBV6-2 or TRBV6-3 to TRBJ2-7; D is possibly TRBD1 or TRBD2 (7 bases each). CDR1 MNHEY and CDR2 SVGEGT come from the germline V gene. The germline V and J ends were trimmed by 0 bases and 3 bases, with 27 bases remaining between them. There are 20 residues in the CDR3. The CDR3 region is CASSYSIQGMFAGEIYEQYF. CDR3 nucleotide sequence: TGTGCCAGCAGTTACTCGATACAGGGGATGTTCGCGGGGGAAATCTACGAGCAGTACTTC.

This clonotype showed up just a few times. The V and J genes are TRBV20-1 and TRBJ2-7; D might be TRBD2 (5 bases). Germline CDR1 and CDR2: DFQATT and SNEGSKA (reference sequence). This CDR3 region has 13 residues. The V end was cut by 2 bases, the J end by 7 bases, with 15 bases between. As DNA, the CDR3 is TGCAGTGCTAGAAACTGGACGACGGGGGAGCAGTACTTC. This codes for CSARNWTTGEQYF.